The sequence of this T cell receptor beta chain was determined in a study of OX40 agonist ivuxolimab in advanced cancers. The CDR3 length is 15 residues. Germline lookup yields CDR1 MNHNY and CDR2 SVGAGI (reference sequence). The V segment lost 2 bases and the J segment 0 bases; nucleotides outside the gene matches: 0. The assay was immunoSEQ multiplex PCR, and TCRdb's table has in-frame clones only and misses some. The repertoire has 58,000 or so clones, 85% to 90% of them found once; the top ten carry approximately 11%. This sequence originates from an adult with an advanced solid tumor such as melanoma, head and neck, liver or kidney cancer. The chain links TRBV6-6 to TRBJ2-2; 7 bases fit TRBD1. This material consisted of CD4+ or CD8+ T cells sorted from blood, taken in a trial of the OX40 agonist ivuxolimab. The CDR3 DNA reads as TGTGCCAGCAGTTACACAGGGGCGAACACCGGGGAGCTGTTTTTT. This translates into CASSYTGANTGELFF.